The clone carrying this TCR beta chain was detected ten times or more. What it recognizes is unknown. CD25-based Treg depletion was applied to purified naive CD4+ T cells. General observations from the study: Tumor memory CD4+ T cell TCR gene usage was found to cluster with blood and lymph node memory CD4+ cells and with lymph node naive CD4+ cells.

MiXCR, run by TCRdb on the multiplex PCR reads, gives a single entry per CDR3 protein. Here the sample spans some 400 distinct CDR3 sequences, approximately 8.9% being singletons. Material for sequencing was tumor-infiltrating naive CD4+ T cells sorted from the breast tumor. This sample's subset: naive CD4+ T cells, CD4+CD45RA+CD25-. The receptor was derived from a female donor with breast cancer.

The CDR3 coding sequence is TGTGCCAGCAGGGCCAACTATGGCTACACCTTC. Its protein is CASRANYGYTF. The V call is TRBV12-3 or TRBV12-4, the J call TRBJ1-2; D gene ambiguous. V was shortened by 6 bases and J by 2 bases, with 4 bases between the two germline ends. CDR3 size: 11 residues.